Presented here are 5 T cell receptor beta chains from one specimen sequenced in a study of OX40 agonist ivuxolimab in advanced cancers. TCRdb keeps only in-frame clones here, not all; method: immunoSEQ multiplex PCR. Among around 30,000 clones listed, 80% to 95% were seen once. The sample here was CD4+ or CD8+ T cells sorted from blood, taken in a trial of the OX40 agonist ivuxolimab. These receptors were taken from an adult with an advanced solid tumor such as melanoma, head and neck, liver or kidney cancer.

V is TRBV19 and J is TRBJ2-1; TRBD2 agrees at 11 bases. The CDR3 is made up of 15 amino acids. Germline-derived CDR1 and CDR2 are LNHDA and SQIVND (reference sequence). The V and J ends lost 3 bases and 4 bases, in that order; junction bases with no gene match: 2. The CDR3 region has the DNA TGTGCCAGTAGTATTAGGACTAGCGGGTACAATGAGCAGTTCTTC. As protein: CASSIRTSGYNEQFF.

The CDR3 region is CASSKAGISWQRGEKLFF. CDR3 bases: TGTGCCAGCAGCAAAGCGGGGATTTCATGGCAGCGGGGTGAAAAACTGTTTTTT. The chain combines TRBV21-1 with TRBJ1-4. TRBV21-1 is tagged as a pseudogene. This CDR3 comprises 18 residues.

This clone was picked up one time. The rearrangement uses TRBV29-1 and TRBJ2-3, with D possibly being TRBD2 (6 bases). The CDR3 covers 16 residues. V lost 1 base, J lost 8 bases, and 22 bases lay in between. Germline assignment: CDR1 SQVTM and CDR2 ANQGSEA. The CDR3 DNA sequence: TGCAGCGTTGAAGTGTTAACGGGGGACTTTTTCGGTACGCAGTATTTT. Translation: CSVEVLTGDFFGTQYF.

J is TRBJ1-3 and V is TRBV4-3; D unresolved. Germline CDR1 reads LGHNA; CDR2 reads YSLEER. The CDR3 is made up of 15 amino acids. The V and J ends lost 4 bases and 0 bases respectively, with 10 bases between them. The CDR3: CASSPTVASGNTIYF. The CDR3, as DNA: TGCGCCAGCAGCCCAACTGTGGCCTCTGGAAACACCATATATTTT.

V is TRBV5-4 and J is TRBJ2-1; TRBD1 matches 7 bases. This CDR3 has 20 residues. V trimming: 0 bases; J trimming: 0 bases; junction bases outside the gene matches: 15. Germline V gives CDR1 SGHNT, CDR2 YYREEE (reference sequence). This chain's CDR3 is CASSLANDRAHAASYNEQFF. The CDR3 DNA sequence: TGTGCCAGCAGCTTGGCCAATGACAGGGCCCACGCCGCCTCCTACAATGAGCAGTTCTTC.